This is a list of T cell receptor beta chains from one sample in a study of T cells expressing NK-cell markers. Using the 5' RACE reads, TCRdb records one entry per CDR3 protein without DNA. This table holds 550,000 to 600,000 distinct CDR3 sequences. The sample comprised blood T cells: a sorted CD56 or NKG2C T cell subset, CD4+ or CD8+ T cells, or bulk PBMC T cells (not recorded which). The receptors stem from a man aged 18 to 35 in good health. Both conserved end residues are part of each CDR3. Each record gives: V gene, J gene, CDR3 protein.

TRBV19	TRBJ1-5	CASSHILRVGQPQHF
TRBV15	TRBJ1-2	CATSSQTGTYGYTF
TRBV7-2	TRBJ2-7	CASSTVGRLRGHEQYF
TRBV7-9	TRBJ2-2	CASSPKATSGSSGELFF
TRBV5-1	TRBJ1-2	CASRGNSAGYGYTF
TRBV3-1	TRBJ2-5	CASSQVLGTWETQYF
TRBV20-1	TRBJ2-1	CSALFPELNEQFF
TRBV24-1	TRBJ2-5	CATSDLAVGQIQETQYF
TRBV9	TRBJ1-1	CASSVEMDMNTEAFF
TRBV7-9	TRBJ2-2	CASSQTNRGRFPGELFF
TRBV12-3/TRBV12-4	TRBJ1-2	CASAGTLRTFDGYTF
TRBV28	TRBJ2-6	CASSFEGSGANVLTF
TRBV5-6	TRBJ2-7	CASKSTTVYEQYF
TRBV5-1	TRBJ1-1	CASRPRGGGGTEAFF
TRBV11-1	TRBJ2-4	CASSFIVGQGASAKNIQYF
TRBV10-3	TRBJ2-6	CASTSGTGGTGANVLTF
TRBV20-1	TRBJ2-3	CSARDLSGLAGEGRGDTQYF
TRBV7-9	TRBJ2-1	CASVFPDEQFF
TRBV23-1	TRBJ2-7	CASDRDWAYEQYF
TRBV2	TRBJ2-1	CASSELRVGSSYNEQFF
TRBV4-3	TRBJ2-1	CASSQGSVDNEQFF
TRBV20-1	TRBJ2-7	CSARGTSGKSGPYEQYF
TRBV5-1	TRBJ2-3	CASSGGLAGGRPDTQYF
TRBV12-3/TRBV12-4	TRBJ1-6	CASSLATGMDSPLHF
TRBV30	TRBJ2-1	CAWSAGQGVYNEQFF
TRBV6-5	TRBJ2-1	CASSSGGVKTGEQFF
TRBV5-1	TRBJ1-2	CASRTGLSYGYTF
TRBV12-3/TRBV12-4	TRBJ2-7	CASSTSGGGAGEQYF
TRBV5-1	TRBJ2-2	CASRFPGLAATGELFF
TRBV6-1	TRBJ2-2	CATASGANTGELFF
TRBV6-2/TRBV6-3	TRBJ2-7	CASSVAGGRSNEQYF
TRBV29-1	TRBJ1-1	CSVGEWTGEAFF
TRBV5-1	TRBJ2-3	CASSLGLDPIEGQYF
TRBV7-7	TRBJ2-1	CASSPTGRDNEQFF
TRBV11-2	TRBJ2-3	CASSPLGSGTDTQYF
TRBV20-1	TRBJ2-2	CSARHPAGLANTGELFF
TRBV5-1	TRBJ1-1	CASSLATRGTEAFF
TRBV5-5	TRBJ2-1	CASSLNRDREQFF
TRBV6-2/TRBV6-3	TRBJ1-2	CASSRTLNYGYTF
TRBV7-9	TRBJ2-3	CASSLGPLEDTQYF
TRBV12-3/TRBV12-4	TRBJ2-6	CADGPGANVLTF
TRBV29-1	TRBJ2-3	CSVAAVSTDTQYF
TRBV7-8	TRBJ1-1	CASSLQDSLSEAFF
TRBV19	TRBJ2-1	CASSTPGRDAEQFF
TRBV27	TRBJ1-4	CASSFVVNEKLFF
TRBV4-1	TRBJ1-5	CASSQVGGREDQPQHF
TRBV28	TRBJ2-3	CASSIPWGRTDTQYF
TRBV7-9	TRBJ1-2	CASSLAGANYGYTF